A selection of T cell receptor beta chains follows, all from one sample in a study of blood T cell repertoires in COVID-19. Here immunoSEQ multiplex PCR was the method, and the copy in TCRdb shows in-frame clones only, minus some. Of around 72,000 clones in the sample, approximately 82% are singletons; the top ten hold roughly 20%. Sample: peripheral blood. These receptors all stem from a woman aged 80 or over with acute or convalescent COVID-19. Each CDR3 is given with its conserved first and last residue.

CDR3aa: CASSLEPGTNYGYTF
j_gene: TRBJ1-2
v_gene: TRBV11-2

CDR3aa: CAIGQGVETQYF
j_gene: TRBJ2-5
v_gene: TRBV10-3

CDR3aa: CASIDRAEAFF
j_gene: TRBJ1-1
v_gene: TRBV27

CDR3aa: CASSLEGVGTEAFF
j_gene: TRBJ1-1
v_gene: TRBV11-2

CDR3aa: CASSLNAIEGAEAFF
j_gene: TRBJ1-1
v_gene: TRBV7-3

CDR3aa: CASTTGGSGGYTF
j_gene: TRBJ1-2
v_gene: TRBV5-1

CDR3aa: CASKGGYTEAFF
j_gene: TRBJ1-1
v_gene: TRBV19

CDR3aa: CASHNEAFF
j_gene: TRBJ1-1
v_gene: TRBV2

CDR3aa: CASSGTAAITDTQYF
j_gene: TRBJ2-3
v_gene: TRBV6-4

CDR3aa: CASSYQLNTEAFF
j_gene: TRBJ1-1
v_gene: TRBV18

CDR3aa: CASSPGQGKQYF
j_gene: TRBJ2-7
v_gene: TRBV7-3

CDR3aa: CASSGLQGTNEKLFF
j_gene: TRBJ1-4
v_gene: TRBV2

CDR3aa: CASSLTASGWNEQYF
j_gene: TRBJ2-7
v_gene: TRBV5-1

CDR3aa: CASGLILAGSYEQYF
j_gene: TRBJ2-7
v_gene: TRBV12-5

CDR3aa: CATSDYPGTGELFF
j_gene: TRBJ2-2
v_gene: TRBV24-1

CDR3aa: CASSQDQGEGEFF
j_gene: TRBJ2-1
v_gene: TRBV4-1

CDR3aa: CASSVAAGGLFADTQYF
j_gene: TRBJ2-3
v_gene: TRBV9

CDR3aa: CASSFSTGNTGELFF
j_gene: TRBJ2-2
v_gene: TRBV27

CDR3aa: CASSVVLQGVGYTF
j_gene: TRBJ1-2
v_gene: TRBV9

CDR3aa: CASSITGVGNQPQHF
j_gene: TRBJ1-5
v_gene: TRBV2

CDR3aa: CASSSDTPYGYTF
j_gene: TRBJ1-2
v_gene: TRBV7-9

CDR3aa: CASGVAGEETQYF
j_gene: TRBJ2-5
v_gene: TRBV6-5

CDR3aa: CASSSRGGNSPLHF
j_gene: TRBJ1-6
v_gene: TRBV27

CDR3aa: CASTGGRADLFF
j_gene: TRBJ2-1
v_gene: TRBV6-5

CDR3aa: CASSFLGQEQETQYF
j_gene: TRBJ2-5
v_gene: TRBV9

CDR3aa: CASSGINQPQHF
j_gene: TRBJ1-5
v_gene: TRBV19

CDR3aa: CASSLGGGGNSYEQYF
j_gene: TRBJ2-7
v_gene: TRBV5-4

CDR3aa: CAWKRQGAIEAFF
j_gene: TRBJ1-1
v_gene: TRBV30

CDR3aa: CASRRQGGWDEQYF
j_gene: TRBJ2-7
v_gene: TRBV2

CDR3aa: CATDGGRSLTGELFF
j_gene: TRBJ2-2
v_gene: TRBV24-1

CDR3aa: CASSPQGQSAAPLHF
j_gene: TRBJ1-6
v_gene: TRBV5-1

CDR3aa: CASSPGLRGGNTEAFF
j_gene: TRBJ1-1
v_gene: TRBV19

CDR3aa: CASSLLRGNTEAFF
j_gene: TRBJ1-1
v_gene: TRBV27

CDR3aa: CASSLGGGGYGYTF
j_gene: TRBJ1-2
v_gene: TRBV7-2

CDR3aa: CAWGTGGIEAFF
j_gene: TRBJ1-1
v_gene: TRBV30

CDR3aa: CASGRQPLAQETQYF
j_gene: TRBJ2-5
v_gene: TRBV6-5

CDR3aa: CASSLDRTSAYEQYF
j_gene: TRBJ2-7
v_gene: TRBV11-2

CDR3aa: CASSLRQGPLETQYF
j_gene: TRBJ2-5
v_gene: TRBV5-5

CDR3aa: CASSFDFAYEQYF
j_gene: TRBJ2-7
v_gene: TRBV5-1

CDR3aa: CASSRTGGISNYGYTF
j_gene: TRBJ1-2
v_gene: TRBV27

CDR3aa: CASSVEGSGGSRNTQYF
j_gene: TRBJ2-3
v_gene: TRBV9

CDR3aa: CASSPRPQNTEAFF
j_gene: TRBJ1-1
v_gene: TRBV9

CDR3aa: CASSPHGGGNTEAFF
j_gene: TRBJ1-1
v_gene: TRBV3-1/TRBV3-2

CDR3aa: CASSQGTDNTEAFF
j_gene: TRBJ1-1
v_gene: TRBV3-1/TRBV3-2

CDR3aa: CASRETGSNQPQHF
j_gene: TRBJ1-5
v_gene: TRBV6-5

CDR3aa: CASSEPAGYEQYF
j_gene: TRBJ2-7
v_gene: TRBV2

CDR3aa: CASSLAAGFGNEQFF
j_gene: TRBJ2-1
v_gene: TRBV7-9

CDR3aa: CSASDTGKEDYGYTF
j_gene: TRBJ1-2
v_gene: TRBV20-1

CDR3aa: CASGPPRRVLSGYTF
j_gene: TRBJ1-2
v_gene: TRBV12-5

CDR3aa: CAGRQGNQPQHF
j_gene: TRBJ1-5
v_gene: TRBV6-5

CDR3aa: CALSSRTYNSPLHF
j_gene: TRBJ1-6
v_gene: TRBV19

CDR3aa: CASSRQGTSGNTIYF
j_gene: TRBJ1-3
v_gene: TRBV6-5

CDR3aa: CASSQGAAGHYGYTF
j_gene: TRBJ1-2
v_gene: TRBV3-1/TRBV3-2

CDR3aa: CASSLSTGGGSYEQYF
j_gene: TRBJ2-7
v_gene: TRBV5-1

CDR3aa: CASSGSGEGNTEAFF
j_gene: TRBJ1-1
v_gene: TRBV5-5

CDR3aa: CASSLTGFGSSSYNEQFF
j_gene: TRBJ2-1
v_gene: TRBV7-2

CDR3aa: CASSGGGQPQHF
j_gene: TRBJ1-5
v_gene: TRBV6-5